This T cell receptor (beta chain) was observed in a study of blood T cell repertoires in COVID-19. Turning to the study itself: Acute-phase and convalescent COVID-19 samples originated in the United States, Italy and Spain. Nucleic acid was either cDNA or gDNA, and it came from T cells, B-cell-depleted T cells, or PBMCs.

Germline trimming cut 0 bases from V and 0 bases from J; bases unmatched to any gene: 18. The CDR3 covers 22 residues. Germline values: CDR1 SGHNT, CDR2 YENEEA. Original analysis: The assay estimated nucleated cells by amplifying reference gene primers. Assay used: immunoSEQ multiplex PCR; TCRdb lists only in-frame clones, some missing. That table gives V, J and clone size, and the DNA gave D and trimming. Of 130,000 to 150,000 clones listed, approximately 87% are singletons. This TCR was recovered from a man aged 50 to 59 who had recovered from COVID-19. The sample taken for sequencing was peripheral blood. The V call is TRBV11-3, the J call TRBJ2-1; TRBD2 agrees at 9 bases. The CDR3 DNA reads TGTGCCAGCAGCTTAGAAAGTCTCCTAGCGGGGCGCTACGACAGCTCCTACAATGAGCAGTTCTTC. Residues: CASSLESLLAGRYDSSYNEQFF.